One and the same sample provided the 5 T cell receptor beta chains below, sequenced in a study of cytomegalovirus exposure and HLA in healthy donors. TCRdb keeps only in-frame clones here, not all; method: immunoSEQ multiplex PCR. This table holds 160,000 or so clones, around nine tenths found once. Sequenced sample: PBMCs. The receptors stem from a young man in good health and CMV-seropositive.

This clone showed up just once. The chain has TRBV7-2 and TRBJ1-1; D uncertain. This CDR3 has 15 amino acids. Trimming cost V 5 bases and J 2 bases, with 15 bases left between them. Germline-derived CDR1 and CDR2 are SGHTA and FQGNSA. The CDR3 bases are TGTGCCAGCAGCACAGATTCATTTCGAAACACTGAAGCTTTCTTT. This sequence encodes CASSTDSFRNTEAFF.

The chain is built from TRBV28 and TRBJ1-5; weak D call: TRBD1 (6 bases). Germline CDR1 is MDHEN and CDR2 is SYDVKM. V lost 5 bases to trimming and J lost 2 bases, with 10 bases between them. There are 14 residues in the CDR3. The CDR3, as DNA: TGTGCCAGCAGTACTTACAGGGGCAATCAGCCCCAGCATTTT. This codes for CASSTYRGNQPQHF.

The chain uses TRBV7-9 and TRBJ1-4; D is ambiguous. This CDR3 is 16 amino acids long. Trimming stripped 5 bases from V and 6 bases from J, with 19 bases between. Per the germline V gene, CDR1 is SEHNR and CDR2 is FQNEAQ (reference sequence). The CDR3 sequence is CASSPIFAGLDEKLFF. The CDR3 DNA reads as TGTGCCAGCAGCCCCATCTTTGCGGGTCTGGATGAAAAACTGTTTTTT.

The V gene is TRBV5-1, the J gene TRBJ2-1; tentatively, D is TRBD2 (5 bases). Trimming shortened V by 0 bases and J by 8 bases, and 15 bases separated the two germline ends. Germline V gives CDR1 SGHRS, CDR2 YFSETQ. The CDR3 is 15 residues long. CDR3 nucleotides: TGCGCCAGCAGCTTGGCGGGGATAAGTGGTTATGAGCAGTTCTTC. Its protein product is CASSLAGISGYEQFF.

The chain employs TRBV7-9 and TRBJ1-6, with no clear D. The CDR3 length is 15 residues. V was pared by 6 bases and J by 7 bases, with 16 bases between. Germline-derived CDR1 and CDR2 are SEHNR and FQNEAQ (reference sequence). The CDR3 nucleotides are TGTGCCAGCAGTCGCACGGAACAGCTAAATTCACCCCTCCACTTT. It codes for CASSRTEQLNSPLHF.